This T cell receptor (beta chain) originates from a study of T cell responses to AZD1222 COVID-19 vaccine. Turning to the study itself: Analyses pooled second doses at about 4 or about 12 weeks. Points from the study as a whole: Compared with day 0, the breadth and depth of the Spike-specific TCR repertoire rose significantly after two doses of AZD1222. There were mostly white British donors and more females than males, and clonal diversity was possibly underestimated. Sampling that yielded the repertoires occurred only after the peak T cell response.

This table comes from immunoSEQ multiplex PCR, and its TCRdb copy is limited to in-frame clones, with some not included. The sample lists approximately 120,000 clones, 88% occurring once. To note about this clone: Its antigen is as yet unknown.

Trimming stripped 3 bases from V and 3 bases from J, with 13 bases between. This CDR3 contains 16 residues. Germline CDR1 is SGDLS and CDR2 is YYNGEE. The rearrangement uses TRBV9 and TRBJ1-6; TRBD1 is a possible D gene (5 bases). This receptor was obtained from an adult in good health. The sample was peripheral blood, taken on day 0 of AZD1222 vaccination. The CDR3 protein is CASSATETGYNSPLHF. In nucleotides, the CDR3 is TGTGCCAGCAGCGCCACCGAAACAGGCTATAATTCACCCCTCCACTTT.